This T cell receptor beta chain was captured in a study of beta chain features in type 1 diabetes. Whole-study findings and limits: Patients with type 1 diabetes showed fewer VDJ junction insertions and more deletions. Naive, central memory and regulatory TCRB repertoires appeared more similar among patients than healthy donors. Cells expressing TCR highly could be over-represented by cDNA sequencing.

The J segment lost 4 bases and the V segment lost 1 base, leaving 9 bases of the junction unmatched. Germline CDR1 SGHRS, CDR2 YFSETQ. The CDR3 spans 17 residues. This clone was detected only a few times. Its antigen is unidentified. Sequencing targeted expressed TCRB transcripts, as all isolated RNA had been reverse transcribed. Repertoires were generated with immunoSEQ multiplex PCR, while TCRdb's copy carries only in-frame clones and drops some. This sample has about 350,000 clones, with roughly a fifth found just once. The genes are TRBV5-1 and TRBJ2-5; 11 bases map to TRBD1. The sample taken for sequencing was naive CD4+ T cells from blood. This clonotype was obtained from a young woman in good health. The CDR3 sequence: CASSLSLRTGGGETQYF. For the CDR3, the DNA is TGCGCCAGCAGCTTGTCCCTCCGGACAGGGGGCGGAGAGACCCAGTACTTC.